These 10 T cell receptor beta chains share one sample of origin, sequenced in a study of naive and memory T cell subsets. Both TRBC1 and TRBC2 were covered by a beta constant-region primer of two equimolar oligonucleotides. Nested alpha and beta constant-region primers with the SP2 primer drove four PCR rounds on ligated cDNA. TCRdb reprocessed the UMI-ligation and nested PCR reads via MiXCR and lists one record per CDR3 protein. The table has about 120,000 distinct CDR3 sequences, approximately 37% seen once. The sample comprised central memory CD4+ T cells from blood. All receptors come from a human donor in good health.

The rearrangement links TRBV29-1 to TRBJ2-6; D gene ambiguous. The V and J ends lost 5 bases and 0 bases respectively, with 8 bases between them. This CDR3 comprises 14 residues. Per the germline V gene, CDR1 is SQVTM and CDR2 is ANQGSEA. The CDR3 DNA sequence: TGCAGCGTTCGCGGTCGCTCTGGGGCCAACGTCCTGACTTTC. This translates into CSVRGRSGANVLTF.

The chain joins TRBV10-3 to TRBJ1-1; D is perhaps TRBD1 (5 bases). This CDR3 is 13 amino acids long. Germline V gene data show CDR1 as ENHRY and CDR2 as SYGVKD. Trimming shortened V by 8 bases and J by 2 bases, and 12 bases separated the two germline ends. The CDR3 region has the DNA TGTGCCATCGGGACGGGGCCCAACACTGAAGCTTTCTTT. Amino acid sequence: CAIGTGPNTEAFF.

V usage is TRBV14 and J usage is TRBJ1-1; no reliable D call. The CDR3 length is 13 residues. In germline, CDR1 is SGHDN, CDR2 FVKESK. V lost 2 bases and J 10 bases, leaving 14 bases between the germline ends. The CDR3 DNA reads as TGTGCCAGCAGCCAAACAGCCCCCGGTGGAGCTTTCTTT. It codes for CASSQTAPGGAFF.

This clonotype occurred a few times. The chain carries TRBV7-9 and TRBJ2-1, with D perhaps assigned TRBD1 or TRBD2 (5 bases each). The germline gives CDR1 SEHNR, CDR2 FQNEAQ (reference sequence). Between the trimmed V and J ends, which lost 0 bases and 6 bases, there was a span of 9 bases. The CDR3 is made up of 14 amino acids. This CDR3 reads CASSLAGTRNEQFF. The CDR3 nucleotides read TGTGCCAGCAGCTTAGCAGGGACCCGCAATGAGCAGTTCTTC.

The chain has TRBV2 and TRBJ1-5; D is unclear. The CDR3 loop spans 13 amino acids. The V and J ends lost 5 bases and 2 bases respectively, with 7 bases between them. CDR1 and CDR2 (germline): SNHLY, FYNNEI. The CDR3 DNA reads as TGTGCCAGCAGTATCGATGGCAATCAGCCCCAGCATTTT. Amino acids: CASSIDGNQPQHF.

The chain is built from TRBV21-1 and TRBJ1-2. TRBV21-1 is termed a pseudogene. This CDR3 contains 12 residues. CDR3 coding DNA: TGTGCCAGCAGCAAAGCCGGTTATGGCTACACCTTC. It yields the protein CASSKAGYGYTF.

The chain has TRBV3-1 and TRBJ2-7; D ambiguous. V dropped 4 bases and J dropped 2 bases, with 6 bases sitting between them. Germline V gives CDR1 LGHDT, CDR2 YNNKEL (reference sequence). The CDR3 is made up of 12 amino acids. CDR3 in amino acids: CASSRAPYEQYF. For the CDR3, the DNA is TGTGCCAGCAGCCGGGCGCCCTACGAGCAGTACTTC.

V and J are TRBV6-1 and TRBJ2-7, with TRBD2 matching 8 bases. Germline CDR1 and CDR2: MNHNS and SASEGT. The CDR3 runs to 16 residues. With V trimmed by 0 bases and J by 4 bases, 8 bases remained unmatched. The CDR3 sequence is CASSEAPGLVRYEQYF. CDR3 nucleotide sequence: TGTGCCAGCAGTGAAGCTCCGGGACTAGTCCGATACGAGCAGTACTTC.

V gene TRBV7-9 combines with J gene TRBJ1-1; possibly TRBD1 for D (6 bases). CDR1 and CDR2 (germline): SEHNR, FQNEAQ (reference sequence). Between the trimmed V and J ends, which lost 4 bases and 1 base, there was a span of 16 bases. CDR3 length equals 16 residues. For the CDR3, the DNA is TGTGCCAGCAGCTCTACCTTCAGGGGTCCGAACACTGAAGCTTTCTTT. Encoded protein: CASSSTFRGPNTEAFF. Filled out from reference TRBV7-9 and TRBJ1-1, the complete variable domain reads DTGVSQNPRHKITKRGQNVTFRCDPISEHNRLYWYRQTLGQGPEFLTYFQNEAQLEKSRLLSDRFSAERPKGSFSTLEIQRTEQGDSAMYLCASSSTFRGPNTEAFFGQGTRLTVV.

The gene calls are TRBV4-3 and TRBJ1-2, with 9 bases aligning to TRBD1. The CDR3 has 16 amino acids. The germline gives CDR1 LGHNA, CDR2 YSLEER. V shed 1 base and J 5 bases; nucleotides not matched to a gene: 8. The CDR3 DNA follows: TGCGCCAGCAGCCAAGCCGGGACAGGGTCGCCATATGGCTACACCTTC. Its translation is CASSQAGTGSPYGYTF.